This T cell receptor (beta chain) was found in a study of post-analysis software for immune sequencing data (dated by TCRdb to between 2014 and 2016). Some background on the complete study: Disease courses on record covered relapsing-remitting, secondary progressive and progressive-relapsing multiple sclerosis, though some patients had no subtype annotation. The patient repertoires were set against under 12 previously published healthy control repertoires from donors whose ages ranged from roughly 6 to 27 years. A subset of samples was prepared in parallel using single-end sample barcoding, then pooled and co-amplified after Illumina adapter ligation. Results the study describes overall, beyond this receptor: Strong co-clustering of samples prepared in the same batch was shown by direct clustering with F measure, prompting a batch-effect correction. The control group was slightly older than the multiple sclerosis patient group. A handful of TRBV segments, including TRBV5-6, TRBV5-1 and TRBV20-1, were significantly more frequent in patients than controls. Multiple sclerosis patients had significantly lower normalized Chao1 diversity than controls, a result that suggests substantial peripheral T-cell clonal expansion.

The CDR3 runs 15 residues from the cysteine to the phenylalanine. Of the read, only the CDR3 DNA is kept; its 45 bases are in frame from base 1. CDR1 and CDR2 (SGHKS, YYEKEE) derive from the germline V gene (reference sequence). A note on this clonotype: No cognate antigen has been identified for it. Germline is not matched at one junction end, which may reflect a read error.

To demonstrate the VDJtools post-analysis software, TCR beta repertoires were profiled from the peripheral blood of 13 young patients with multiple sclerosis. Multiple sclerosis patients were children and adolescents aged roughly 6 to 16 years. Library creation used PCR. Sequencing took place on an Illumina HiSeq 2500. To reduce PCR and sequencing biases, unique molecular identifiers were incorporated into the TCR beta cDNA libraries. Roughly 500,000 cDNA molecules were obtained per 1 to 10 million input T cells, so each molecule approximated one T cell. Patient libraries were prepared and sequenced with the same protocol used for the earlier healthy control dataset. Samples belonging to the same batch were prepared together, multiplexed and sequenced on a shared HiSeq lane. The authors' analysis ran thus. MIGEC handled the raw barcoded reads, throwing out single-read molecular identifier groups before consensus assembly and CDR3 extraction. VDJtools was used for post-analysis of the clonotype tables, and diversity was normalized by down-sampling every dataset to the size of the smallest sample. To correct batch-related cross-sample contamination, repertoire overlap clustering matched CDR3 amino acid sequences but not nucleotide sequences. The public reads were reanalyzed by TCRdb: fastp trimming at Q25, MiXCR alignment, in-frame beta chains only. Each entry is one CDR3 protein sequence, shown with its most common DNA and genes. These V and J calls are TCRdb output, not the study's own analysis. For this sample the table gives about 400,000 distinct CDR3 sequences, of which 30% to 45% were detected only once. Jointly, the top ten make up about an eighth of the sample.

The receptor was isolated from a girl aged 10-17 years with multiple sclerosis. In this chain, TRBV5-5 is recombined with TRBJ2-1; 5 matching bases give a weak D call of TRBD1. Sequencing input: blood. The DNA reads as follows: TGCGCCAGCAGCTTGTGGCAGGGATCCTACAATGAGCAGTTCTTC. Its protein is CASSLWQGSYNEQFF.